This T cell receptor beta chain was recovered during a study of blood T cell repertoires in COVID-19 (TCRdb year 2020). Background for the entire study: Samples covering the acute and convalescent phases of COVID-19 were provided by collaborators in the United States, Italy and Spain. The prospective study material was composed of cDNA or gDNA derived from T cells, B-cell-depleted T cells, or PBMCs. The dataset comprised deeply sampled blood TCRbeta repertoires from subjects exposed to, actively infected with, or recovered from COVID-19. The repertoires were released in a freely available public database meant as a resource for research on the immune response to SARS-CoV-2. Samples came from the ongoing ImmuneRACE study (first 160 participants) plus 1,254 subjects from 6 global collaborators. Nearly every sample came with metadata listing a de-identified subject ID, COVID-19 status, age in years and sex. HLA class I and class II types, where available, came from metadata supplied by the sample provider rather than from assay-based typing.

In the prospective study, participants were roughly 18 to 90 years old, resided in about two dozen geographic areas of the United States, and were enrolled through a virtual design. In the prospective study, cohorts were assigned on the basis of participant-reported clinical history obtained from a screening survey and a study questionnaire. Mobile phlebotomists in the prospective study collected whole blood, serum and a nasopharyngeal or oropharyngeal swab from every participant. Additional blood draws and questionnaires over an approximately 2-month period could optionally be provided by prospective study participants. Blood samples from the prospective study were shipped frozen or at room temperature prior to DNA extraction. Here is what the overall study found, with its caveats: The quantity of clinical and demographic metadata differed by source and by participant and was supplied without curation.

The CDR3 holds 18 amino acids from the cysteine to the phenylalanine. Of all the DNA, just the CDR3 is kept, 54 bases in frame from base 1. Reading the germline V gene (reference sequence) gives CDR1 LNHDA and CDR2 SQIVND. Trimming costs V 4 bases and J 0 bases, and their ends lie 19 bases apart. The immunoSEQ Assay, a bias-controlled multiplex PCR, was used to amplify TCRbeta CDR3 regions from genomic DNA. Per the authors' processing: The number of nucleated cells in each sample was estimated from the amplification of reference gene primers within the assay. To quantify the absolute abundance of each unique TCRbeta CDR3 rearrangement, sequence reads were collapsed and filtered. Productive Simpson clonality was computed per sample as the square root of Simpson's diversity index over productive rearrangements. TCRdb provides this immuneACCESS table in a form limited to in-frame rearrangements. Some clones are lacking; in checked studies, under half of them reflect an unresolved V gene, and why the rest are absent is not known. V and J calls and clone size are those listed in that table; D and trimming were worked out from the DNA. This sample holds 200,000 to 250,000 clones; roughly 83% were observed only once. The leading ten clones occupy roughly 1.3% of the sample.

On this clone itself: The antigen it recognizes is unknown. It has no much larger one-base neighbor in the sample; base qualities were not kept.

This TCR was recovered from a woman in her thirties or forties with acute COVID-19. The chain is assembled from TRBV19 and TRBJ1-5; 6 matching bases give a weak D call of TRBD1. The sample taken for sequencing was PBMCs or T cells enriched from blood (not recorded which). This receptor has the CDR3 CASSTRGLGTSSNQPQHF. In nucleotides, the sequence is TGTGCCAGTAGTACCCGGGGTTTGGGGACATCTAGCAATCAGCCCCAGCATTTT.